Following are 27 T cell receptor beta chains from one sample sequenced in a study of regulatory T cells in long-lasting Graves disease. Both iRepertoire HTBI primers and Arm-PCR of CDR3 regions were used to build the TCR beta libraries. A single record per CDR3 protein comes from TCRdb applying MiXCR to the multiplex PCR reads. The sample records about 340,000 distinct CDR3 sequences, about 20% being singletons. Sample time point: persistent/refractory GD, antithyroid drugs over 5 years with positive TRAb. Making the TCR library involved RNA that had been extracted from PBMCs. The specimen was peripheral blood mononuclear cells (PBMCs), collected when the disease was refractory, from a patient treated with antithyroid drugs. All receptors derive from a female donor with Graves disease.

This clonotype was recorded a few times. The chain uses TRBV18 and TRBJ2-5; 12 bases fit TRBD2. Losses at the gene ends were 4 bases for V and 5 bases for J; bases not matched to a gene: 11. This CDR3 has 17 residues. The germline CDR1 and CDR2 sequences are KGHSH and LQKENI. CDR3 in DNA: TGTGCCAGCTCACTACTAGCGGGGGGCTCCCCGGTCGAGACCCAGTACTTC. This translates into CASSLLAGGSPVETQYF.

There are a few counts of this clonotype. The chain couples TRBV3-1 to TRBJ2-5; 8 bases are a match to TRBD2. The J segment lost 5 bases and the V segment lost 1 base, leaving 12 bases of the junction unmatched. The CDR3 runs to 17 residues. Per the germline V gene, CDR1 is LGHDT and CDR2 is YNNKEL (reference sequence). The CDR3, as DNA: TGTGCCAGCAGCCAAGTTTGGCGGGGGGAGGGTTTGGAGACCCAGTACTTC. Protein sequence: CASSQVWRGEGLETQYF.

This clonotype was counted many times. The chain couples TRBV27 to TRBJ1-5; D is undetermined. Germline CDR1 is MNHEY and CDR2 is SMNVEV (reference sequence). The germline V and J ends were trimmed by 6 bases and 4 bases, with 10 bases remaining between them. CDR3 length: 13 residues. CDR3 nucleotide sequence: TGTGCCAGCAGCATAGCGGTTAATCAGCCCCAGCATTTT. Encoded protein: CASSIAVNQPQHF.

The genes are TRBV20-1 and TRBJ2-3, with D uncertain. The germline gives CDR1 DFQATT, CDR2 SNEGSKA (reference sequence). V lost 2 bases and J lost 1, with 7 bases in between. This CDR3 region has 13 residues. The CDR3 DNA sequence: TGCAGTGCTAGACGTGGCGGCACAGATACGCAGTATTTT. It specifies CSARRGGTDTQYF.

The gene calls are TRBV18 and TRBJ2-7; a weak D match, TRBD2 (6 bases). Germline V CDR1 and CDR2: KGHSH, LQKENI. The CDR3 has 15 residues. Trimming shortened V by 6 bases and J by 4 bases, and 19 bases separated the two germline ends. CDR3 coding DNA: TGTGCCAGCTCGCTAAACGGCGGGAAGATTTACGAGCAGTACTTC. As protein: CASSLNGGKIYEQYF.

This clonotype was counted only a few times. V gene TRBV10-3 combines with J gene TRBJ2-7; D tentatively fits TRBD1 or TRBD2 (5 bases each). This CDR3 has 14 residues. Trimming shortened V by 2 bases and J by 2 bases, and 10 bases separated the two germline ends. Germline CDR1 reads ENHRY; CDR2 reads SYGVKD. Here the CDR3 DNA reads TGTGCCATCAGTGAGCCGGGACCCACCTACGAGCAGTACTTC. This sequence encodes CAISEPGPTYEQYF.

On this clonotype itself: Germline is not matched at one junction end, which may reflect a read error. CDR3 in amino acids: CTSSPGTGVRYEQYF. The CDR3, as DNA: TGTACCAGCAGCCCTGGGACAGGGGTTCGGTACGAGCAGTACTTC. V usage is TRBV3-1 and J usage is TRBJ2-7, with TRBD1 identical over 10 bases. The CDR3 has 15 residues. Per the germline V gene, CDR1 is LGHDT and CDR2 is YNNKEL (reference sequence).

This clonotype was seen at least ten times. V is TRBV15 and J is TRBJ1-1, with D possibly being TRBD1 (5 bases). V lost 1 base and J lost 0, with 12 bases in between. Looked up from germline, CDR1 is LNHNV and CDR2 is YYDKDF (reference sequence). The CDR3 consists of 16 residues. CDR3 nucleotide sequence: TGTGCCACCAGCAGAGGTGGGGGACTCATGAACACTGAAGCTTTCTTT. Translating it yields CATSRGGGLMNTEAFF.

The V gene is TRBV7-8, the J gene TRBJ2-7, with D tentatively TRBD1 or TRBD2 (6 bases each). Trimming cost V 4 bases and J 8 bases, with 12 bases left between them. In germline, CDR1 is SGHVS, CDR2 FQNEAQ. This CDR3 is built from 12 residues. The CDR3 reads CASSSRGEKQYF. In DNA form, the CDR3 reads TGTGCCAGCAGCTCGAGGGGGGAGAAGCAGTACTTC.

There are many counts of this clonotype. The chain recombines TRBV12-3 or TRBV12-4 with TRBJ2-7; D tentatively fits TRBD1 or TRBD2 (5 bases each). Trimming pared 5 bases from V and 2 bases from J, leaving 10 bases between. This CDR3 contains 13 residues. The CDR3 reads CASSPGPTYEQYF. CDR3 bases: TGTGCCAGCAGTCCGGGGCCCACCTACGAGCAGTACTTC.

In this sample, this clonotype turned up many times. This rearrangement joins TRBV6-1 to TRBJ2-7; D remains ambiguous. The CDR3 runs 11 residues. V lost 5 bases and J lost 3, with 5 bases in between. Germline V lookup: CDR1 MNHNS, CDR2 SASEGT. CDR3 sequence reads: CASSIYYEQYF. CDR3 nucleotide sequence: TGTGCCAGCAGTATTTACTACGAGCAGTACTTC.

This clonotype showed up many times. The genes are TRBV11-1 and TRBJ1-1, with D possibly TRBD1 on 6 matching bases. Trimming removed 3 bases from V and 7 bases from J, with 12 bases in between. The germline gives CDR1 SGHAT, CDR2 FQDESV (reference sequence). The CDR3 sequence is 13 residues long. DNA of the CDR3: TGTGCCAGCAGCTTCGGACAGAGAAGTGAAGCTTTCTTT. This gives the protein CASSFGQRSEAFF.

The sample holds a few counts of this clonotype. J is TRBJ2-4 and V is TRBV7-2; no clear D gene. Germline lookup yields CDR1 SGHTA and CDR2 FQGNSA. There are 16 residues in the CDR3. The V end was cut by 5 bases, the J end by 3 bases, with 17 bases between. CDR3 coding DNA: TGTGCCAGCAGCCCTCCGTCGGGTCTGCTCAAAAACATTCAGTACTTC. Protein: CASSPPSGLLKNIQYF. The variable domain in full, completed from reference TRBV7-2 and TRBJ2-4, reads GAGVSQSPSNKVTEKGKDVELRCDPISGHTALYWYRQSLGQGLEFLIYFQGNSAPDKSGLPSDRFSAERTGGSVSTLTIQRTQQEDSAVYLCASSPPSGLLKNIQYFGAGTRLSVL.

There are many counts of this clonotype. CDR3 sequence (DNA): TGCAGCGTTGTAATCGACAGGCCTCGAGGTCAAGCTTTCTTT. Encoded protein: CSVVIDRPRGQAFF. This chain uses TRBV29-1 with TRBJ1-1; possible D gene TRBD1, 6 bases. The CDR3 consists of 14 residues. V shed 4 bases and J shed 9 bases, with 21 bases lying between them. Germline V gene lookup returns CDR1 SQVTM and CDR2 ANQGSEA.

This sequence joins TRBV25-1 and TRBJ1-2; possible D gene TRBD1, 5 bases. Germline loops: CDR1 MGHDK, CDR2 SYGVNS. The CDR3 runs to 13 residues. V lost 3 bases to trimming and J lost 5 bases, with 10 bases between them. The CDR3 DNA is TGTGCCAGCAGTGAGCAGGGCCAGTATGGCTACACCTTC. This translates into CASSEQGQYGYTF.

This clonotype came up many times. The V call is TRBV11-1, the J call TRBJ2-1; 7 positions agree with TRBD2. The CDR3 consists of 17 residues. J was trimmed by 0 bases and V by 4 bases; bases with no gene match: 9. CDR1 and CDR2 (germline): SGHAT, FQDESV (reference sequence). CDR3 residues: CASSSPLSGPSYNEQFF. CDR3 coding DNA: TGTGCCAGCAGCTCCCCTCTTAGCGGGCCCTCCTACAATGAGCAGTTCTTC.

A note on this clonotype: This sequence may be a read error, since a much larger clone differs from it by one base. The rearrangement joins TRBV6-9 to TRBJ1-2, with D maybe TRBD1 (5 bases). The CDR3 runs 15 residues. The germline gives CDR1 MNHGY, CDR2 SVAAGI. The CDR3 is CAGSYRQLNIYGYTF. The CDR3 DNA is TGTGCCGGCAGTTACAGACAGCTAAATATCTATGGCTACACCTTC.

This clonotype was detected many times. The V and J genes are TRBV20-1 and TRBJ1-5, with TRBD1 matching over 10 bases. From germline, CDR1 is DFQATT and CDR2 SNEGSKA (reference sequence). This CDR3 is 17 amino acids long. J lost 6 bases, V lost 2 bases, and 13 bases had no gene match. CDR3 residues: CSARKTGGNDASQPQHF. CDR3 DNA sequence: TGCAGTGCTAGAAAGACAGGGGGCAATGATGCCAGTCAGCCCCAGCATTTT.

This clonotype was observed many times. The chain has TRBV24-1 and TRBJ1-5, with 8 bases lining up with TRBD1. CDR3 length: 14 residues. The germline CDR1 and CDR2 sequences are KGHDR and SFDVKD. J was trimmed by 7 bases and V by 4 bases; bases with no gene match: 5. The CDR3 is CATSDRTGRQPQHF. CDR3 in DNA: TGTGCCACCAGTGACCGGACAGGGCGGCAGCCCCAGCATTTT.

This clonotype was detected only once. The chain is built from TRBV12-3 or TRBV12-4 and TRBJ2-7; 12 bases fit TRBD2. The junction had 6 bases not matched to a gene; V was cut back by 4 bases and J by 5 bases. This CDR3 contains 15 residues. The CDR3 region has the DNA TGTGCCAGCAGTTCTAGCGGGAGGGCCGAACACGAGCAGTACTTC. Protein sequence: CASSSSGRAEHEQYF.

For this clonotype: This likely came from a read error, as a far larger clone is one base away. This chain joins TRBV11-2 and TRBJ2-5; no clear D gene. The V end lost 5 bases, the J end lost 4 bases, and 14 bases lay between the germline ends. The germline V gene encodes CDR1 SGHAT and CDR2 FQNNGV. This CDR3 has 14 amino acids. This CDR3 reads CASSRRSNSETQYF. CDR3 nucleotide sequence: TGTGCCAGCAGCCGTAGGTCTAACTCAGAGACCCAGTACTTC.

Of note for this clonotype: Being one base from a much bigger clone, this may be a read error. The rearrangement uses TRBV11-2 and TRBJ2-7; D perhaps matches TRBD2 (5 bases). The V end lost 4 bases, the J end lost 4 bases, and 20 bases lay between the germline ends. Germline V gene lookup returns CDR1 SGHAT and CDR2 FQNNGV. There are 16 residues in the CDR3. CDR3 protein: CASSSPREAGGYEQYF. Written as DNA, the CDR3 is TGTGCCAGCAGCTCTCCCCGGGAAGCTGGCGGGTACGAGCAGTACTTC.

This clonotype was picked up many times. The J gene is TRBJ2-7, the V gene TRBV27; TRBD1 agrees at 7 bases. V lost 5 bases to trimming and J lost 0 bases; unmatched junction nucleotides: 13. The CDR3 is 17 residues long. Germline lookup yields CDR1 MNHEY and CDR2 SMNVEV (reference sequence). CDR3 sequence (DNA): TGTGCCAGCAGTCCCCGGACAGGACCAACTGCCTCCTACGAGCAGTACTTC. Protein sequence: CASSPRTGPTASYEQYF.

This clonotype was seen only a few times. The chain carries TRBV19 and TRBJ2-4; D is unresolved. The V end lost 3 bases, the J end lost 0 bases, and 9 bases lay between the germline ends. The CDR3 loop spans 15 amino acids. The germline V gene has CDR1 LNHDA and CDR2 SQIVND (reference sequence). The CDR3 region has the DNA TGTGCCAGTAGTATCTCTGTAGTAGCCAAAAACATTCAGTACTTC. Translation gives CASSISVVAKNIQYF.

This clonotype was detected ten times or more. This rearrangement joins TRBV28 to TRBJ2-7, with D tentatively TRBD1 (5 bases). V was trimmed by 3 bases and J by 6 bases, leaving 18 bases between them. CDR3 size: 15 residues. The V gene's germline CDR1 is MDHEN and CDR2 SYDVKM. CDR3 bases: TGTGCCAGCAGTTTGAATGGAAGGGGTACCCGCGAGCAGTACTTC. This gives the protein CASSLNGRGTREQYF.

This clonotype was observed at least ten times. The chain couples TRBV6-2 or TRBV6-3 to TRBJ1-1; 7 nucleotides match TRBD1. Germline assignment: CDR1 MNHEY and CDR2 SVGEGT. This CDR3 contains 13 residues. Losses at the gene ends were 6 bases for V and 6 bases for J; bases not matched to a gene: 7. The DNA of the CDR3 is TGTGCCAGCAGACCAGGGGGGGTGGCTGAAGCTTTCTTT. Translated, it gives CASRPGGVAEAFF.

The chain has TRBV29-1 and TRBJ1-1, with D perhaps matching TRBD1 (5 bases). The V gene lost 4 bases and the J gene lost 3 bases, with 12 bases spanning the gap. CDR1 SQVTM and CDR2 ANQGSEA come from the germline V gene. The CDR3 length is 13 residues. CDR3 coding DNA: TGCAGCGTTGGGGGCAGACGGGACACTGAAGCTTTCTTT. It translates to CSVGGRRDTEAFF.